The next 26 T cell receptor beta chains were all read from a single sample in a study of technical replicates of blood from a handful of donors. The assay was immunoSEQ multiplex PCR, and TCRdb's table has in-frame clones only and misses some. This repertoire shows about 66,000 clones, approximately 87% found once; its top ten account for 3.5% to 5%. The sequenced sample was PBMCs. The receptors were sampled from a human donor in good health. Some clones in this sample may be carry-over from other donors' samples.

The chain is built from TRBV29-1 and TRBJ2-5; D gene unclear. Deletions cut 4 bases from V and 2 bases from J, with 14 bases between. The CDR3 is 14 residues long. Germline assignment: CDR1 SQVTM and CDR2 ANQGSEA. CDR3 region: CSVARPLTQETQYF. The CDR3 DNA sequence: TGCAGCGTTGCGAGGCCCCTAACACAAGAGACCCAGTACTTC.

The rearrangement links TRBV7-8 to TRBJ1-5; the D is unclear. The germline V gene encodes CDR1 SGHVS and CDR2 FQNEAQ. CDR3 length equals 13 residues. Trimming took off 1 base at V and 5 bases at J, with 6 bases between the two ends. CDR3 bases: TGTGCCAGCAGCTTAGACCGAGATCAGCCCCAGCATTTT. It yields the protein CASSLDRDQPQHF.

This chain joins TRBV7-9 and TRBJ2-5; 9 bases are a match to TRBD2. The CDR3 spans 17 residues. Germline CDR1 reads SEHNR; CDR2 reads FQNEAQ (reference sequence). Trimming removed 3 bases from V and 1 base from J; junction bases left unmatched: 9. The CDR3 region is CASSFSQLAGVQETQYF. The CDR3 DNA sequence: TGTGCCAGCAGCTTCTCCCAACTAGCGGGCGTCCAAGAGACCCAGTACTTC.

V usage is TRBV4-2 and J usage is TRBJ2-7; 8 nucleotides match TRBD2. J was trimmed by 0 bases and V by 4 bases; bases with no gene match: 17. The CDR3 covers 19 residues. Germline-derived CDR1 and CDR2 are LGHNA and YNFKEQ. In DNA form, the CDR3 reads TGTGCCAGCAGCCTCGGTGCGGGGGGCGACCCCATTTCCTCCTACGAGCAGTACTTC. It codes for CASSLGAGGDPISSYEQYF.

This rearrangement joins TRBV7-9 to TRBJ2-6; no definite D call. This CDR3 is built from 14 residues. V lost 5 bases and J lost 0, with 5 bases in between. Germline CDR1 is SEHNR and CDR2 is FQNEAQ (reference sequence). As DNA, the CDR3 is TGTGCCAGCAGCCCAAACTCTGGGGCCAACGTCCTGACTTTC. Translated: CASSPNSGANVLTF.

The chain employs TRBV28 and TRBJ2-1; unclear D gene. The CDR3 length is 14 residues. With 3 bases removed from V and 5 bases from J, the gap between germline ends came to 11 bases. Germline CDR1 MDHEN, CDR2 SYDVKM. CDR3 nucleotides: TGTGCCAGCAGTTTGGTTTTACCTAACAATGAGCAGTTCTTC. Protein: CASSLVLPNNEQFF. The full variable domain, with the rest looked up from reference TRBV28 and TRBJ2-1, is DVKVTQSSRYLVKRTGEKVFLECVQDMDHENMFWYRQDPGLGLRLIYFSYDVKMKEKGDIPEGYSVSREKKERFSLILESASTNQTSMYLCASSLVLPNNEQFFGPGTRLTVL.

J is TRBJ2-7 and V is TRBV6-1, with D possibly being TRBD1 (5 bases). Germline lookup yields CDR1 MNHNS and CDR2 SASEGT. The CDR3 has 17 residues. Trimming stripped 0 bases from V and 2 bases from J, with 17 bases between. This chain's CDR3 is CASSEALRAGRPYEQYF. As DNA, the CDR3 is TGTGCCAGCAGTGAAGCGCTTAGGGCAGGGCGACCCTACGAGCAGTACTTC.

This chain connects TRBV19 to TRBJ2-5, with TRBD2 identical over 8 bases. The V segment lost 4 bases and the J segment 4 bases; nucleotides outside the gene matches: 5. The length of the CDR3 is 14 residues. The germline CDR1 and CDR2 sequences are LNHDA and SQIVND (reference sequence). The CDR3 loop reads CASSTRGGVETQYF. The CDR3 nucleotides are TGTGCCAGTAGTACCCGGGGGGGTGTAGAGACCCAGTACTTC. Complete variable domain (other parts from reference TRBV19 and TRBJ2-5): DGGITQSPKYLFRKEGQNVTLSCEQNLNHDAMYWYRQDPGQGLRLIYYSQIVNDFQKGDIAEGYSVSREKKESFPLTVTSAQKNPTAFYLCASSTRGGVETQYFGPGTRLLVL.

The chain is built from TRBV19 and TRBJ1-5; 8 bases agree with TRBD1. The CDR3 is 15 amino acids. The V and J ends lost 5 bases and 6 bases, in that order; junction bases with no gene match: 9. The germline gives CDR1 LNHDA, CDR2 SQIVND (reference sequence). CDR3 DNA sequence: TGTGCCAGTAGTGGGGCCCCAGGGGGCACTCAGCCCCAGCATTTT. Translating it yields CASSGAPGGTQPQHF.

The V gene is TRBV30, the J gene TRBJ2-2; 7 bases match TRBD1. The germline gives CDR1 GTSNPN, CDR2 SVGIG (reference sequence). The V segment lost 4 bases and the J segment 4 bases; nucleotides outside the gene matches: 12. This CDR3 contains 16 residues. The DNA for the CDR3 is TGTGCCTGGAAAGGCCGAACAGGGGTGGGCACCGGGGAGCTGTTTTTT. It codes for CAWKGRTGVGTGELFF. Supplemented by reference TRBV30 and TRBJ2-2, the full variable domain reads SQTIHQWPATLVQPVGSPLSLECTVEGTSNPNLYWYRQAAGRGLQLLFYSVGIGQISSEVPQNLSASRPQDRQFILSSKKLLLSDSGFYLCAWKGRTGVGTGELFFGEGSRLTVL.

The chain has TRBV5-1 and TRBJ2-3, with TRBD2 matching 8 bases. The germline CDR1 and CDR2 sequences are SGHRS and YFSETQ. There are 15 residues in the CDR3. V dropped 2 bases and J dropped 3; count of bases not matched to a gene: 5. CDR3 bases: TGCGCCAGCAGCTTTGGAGCGGGGGCTACAGATACGCAGTATTTT. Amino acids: CASSFGAGATDTQYF. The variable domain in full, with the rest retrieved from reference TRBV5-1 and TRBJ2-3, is KAGVTQTPRYLIKTRGQQVTLSCSPISGHRSVSWYQQTPGQGLQFLFEYFSETQRNKGNFPGRFSGRQFSNSRSEMNVSTLELGDSALYLCASSFGAGATDTQYFGPGTRLTVL.

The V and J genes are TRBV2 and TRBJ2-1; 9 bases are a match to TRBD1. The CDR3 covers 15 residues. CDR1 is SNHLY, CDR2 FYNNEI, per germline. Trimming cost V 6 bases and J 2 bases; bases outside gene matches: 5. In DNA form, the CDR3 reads TGTGCCAGCAGACAAAGACAGGGGGCCTACAATGAGCAGTTCTTC. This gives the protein CASRQRQGAYNEQFF.

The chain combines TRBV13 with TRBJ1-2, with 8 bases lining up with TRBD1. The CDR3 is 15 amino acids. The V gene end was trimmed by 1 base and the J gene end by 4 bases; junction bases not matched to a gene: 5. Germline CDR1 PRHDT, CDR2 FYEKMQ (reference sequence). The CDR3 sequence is CASSLVDRGVYGYTF. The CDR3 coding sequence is TGTGCCAGCAGCTTAGTAGACAGGGGCGTCTATGGCTACACCTTC.

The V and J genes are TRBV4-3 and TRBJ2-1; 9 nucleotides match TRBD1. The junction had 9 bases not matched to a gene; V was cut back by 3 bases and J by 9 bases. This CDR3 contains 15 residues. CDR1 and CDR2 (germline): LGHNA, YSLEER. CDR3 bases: TGCGCCAGCAGCCAGGAGGACAGGGGCTCGAGTGAGCAGTTCTTC. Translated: CASSQEDRGSSEQFF.

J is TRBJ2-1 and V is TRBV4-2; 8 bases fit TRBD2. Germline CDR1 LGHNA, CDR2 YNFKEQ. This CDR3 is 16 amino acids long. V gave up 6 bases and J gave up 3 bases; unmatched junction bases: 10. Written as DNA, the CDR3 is TGTGCCAGCAGTCCGGGGCCCGGGGGGGGCTACAATGAGCAGTTCTTC. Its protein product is CASSPGPGGGYNEQFF.

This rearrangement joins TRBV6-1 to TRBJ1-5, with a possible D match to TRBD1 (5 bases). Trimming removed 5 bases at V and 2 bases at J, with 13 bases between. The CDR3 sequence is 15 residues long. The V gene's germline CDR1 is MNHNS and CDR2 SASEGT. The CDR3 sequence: CASSWGRGGNQPQHF. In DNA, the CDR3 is TGTGCCAGCAGTTGGGGCCGGGGGGGCAATCAGCCCCAGCATTTT.

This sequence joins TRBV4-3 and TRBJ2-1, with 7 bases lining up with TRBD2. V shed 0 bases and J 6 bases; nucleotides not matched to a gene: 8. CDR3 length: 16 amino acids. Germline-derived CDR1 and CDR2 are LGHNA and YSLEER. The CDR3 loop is CASSQDRGRALNEQFF. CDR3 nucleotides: TGCGCCAGCAGCCAAGATCGAGGGAGGGCCCTCAATGAGCAGTTCTTC.

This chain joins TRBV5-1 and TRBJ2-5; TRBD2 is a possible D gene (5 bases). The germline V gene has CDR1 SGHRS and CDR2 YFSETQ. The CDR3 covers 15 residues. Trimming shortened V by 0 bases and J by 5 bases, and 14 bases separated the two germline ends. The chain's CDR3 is CASSLGLHAGETQYF. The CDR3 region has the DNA TGCGCCAGCAGCTTGGGACTACACGCGGGCGAGACCCAGTACTTC.

Here the CDR3 reads CASSQDLGAPEKLFF. As DNA, the CDR3 is TGCGCCAGCAGCCAAGATTTGGGGGCTCCCGAAAAACTGTTTTTT. The J gene is TRBJ1-4, the V gene TRBV4-3; D possibly corresponds to TRBD1 (6 bases). CDR3 size: 15 residues. V lost 0 bases, J lost 8 bases, and 13 bases lay in between. The V gene's germline CDR1 is LGHNA and CDR2 YSLEER.

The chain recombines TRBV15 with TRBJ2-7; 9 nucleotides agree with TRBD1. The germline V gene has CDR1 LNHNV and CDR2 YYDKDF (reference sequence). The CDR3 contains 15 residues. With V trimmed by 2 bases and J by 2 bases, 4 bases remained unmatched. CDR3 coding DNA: TGTGCCACCAGCAGACTTCGGGACAGGGCCTACGAGCAGTACTTC. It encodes CATSRLRDRAYEQYF. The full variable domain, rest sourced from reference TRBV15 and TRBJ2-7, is DAMVIQNPRYQVTQFGKPVTLSCSQTLNHNVMYWYQQKSSQAPKLLFHYYDKDFNNEADTPDNFQSRRPNTSFCFLDIRSPGLGDTAMYLCATSRLRDRAYEQYFGPGTRLTVT.

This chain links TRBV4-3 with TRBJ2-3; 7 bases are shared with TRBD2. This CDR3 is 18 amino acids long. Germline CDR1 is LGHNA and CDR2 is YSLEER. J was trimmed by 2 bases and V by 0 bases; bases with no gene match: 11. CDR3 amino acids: CASSQDLPGGLNTDTQYF. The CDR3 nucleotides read TGCGCCAGCAGCCAAGATCTACCGGGGGGTCTCAACACAGATACGCAGTATTTT.

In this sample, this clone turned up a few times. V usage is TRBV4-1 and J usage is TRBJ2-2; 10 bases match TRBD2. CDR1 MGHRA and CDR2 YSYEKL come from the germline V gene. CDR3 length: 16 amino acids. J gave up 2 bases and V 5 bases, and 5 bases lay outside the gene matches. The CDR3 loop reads CASSSRTSGNTGELFF. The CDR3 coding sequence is TGCGCCAGCAGCTCCCGGACTAGCGGTAACACCGGGGAGCTGTTTTTT.

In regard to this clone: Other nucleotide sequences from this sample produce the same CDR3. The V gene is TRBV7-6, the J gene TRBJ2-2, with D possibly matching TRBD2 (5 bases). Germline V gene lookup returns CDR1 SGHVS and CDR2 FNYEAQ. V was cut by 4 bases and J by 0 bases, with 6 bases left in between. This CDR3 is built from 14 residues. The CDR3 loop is CASSSTTNTGELFF. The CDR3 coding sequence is TGTGCCAGCAGCTCGACTACGAACACCGGGGAGCTGTTTTTT.

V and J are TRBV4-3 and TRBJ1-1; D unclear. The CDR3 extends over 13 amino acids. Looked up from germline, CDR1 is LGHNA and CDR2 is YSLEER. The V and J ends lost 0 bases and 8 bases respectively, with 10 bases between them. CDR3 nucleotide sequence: TGCGCCAGCAGCCAAGATCGCCAGGAAGAAGCTTTCTTT. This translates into CASSQDRQEEAFF.

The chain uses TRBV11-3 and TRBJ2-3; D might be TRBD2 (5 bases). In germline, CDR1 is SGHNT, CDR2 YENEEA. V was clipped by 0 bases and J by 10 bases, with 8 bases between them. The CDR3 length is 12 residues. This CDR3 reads CASSLDRGSQYF. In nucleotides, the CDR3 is TGTGCCAGCAGCTTAGATCGGGGTTCGCAGTATTTT.

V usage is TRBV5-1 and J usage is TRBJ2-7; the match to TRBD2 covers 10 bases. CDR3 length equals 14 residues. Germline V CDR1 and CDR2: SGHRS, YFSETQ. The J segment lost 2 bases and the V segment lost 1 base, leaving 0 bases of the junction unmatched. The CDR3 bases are TGCGCCAGCAGCTTGAGCGGGGGGGCCTACGAGCAGTACTTC. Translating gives CASSLSGGAYEQYF.